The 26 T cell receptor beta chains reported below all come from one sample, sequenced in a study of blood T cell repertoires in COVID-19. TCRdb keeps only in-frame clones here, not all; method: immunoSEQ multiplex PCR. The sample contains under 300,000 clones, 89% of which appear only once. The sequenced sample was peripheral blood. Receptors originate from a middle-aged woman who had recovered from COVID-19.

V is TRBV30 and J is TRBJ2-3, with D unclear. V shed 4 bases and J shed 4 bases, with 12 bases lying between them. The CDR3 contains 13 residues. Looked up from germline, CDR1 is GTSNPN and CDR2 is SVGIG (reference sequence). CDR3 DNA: TGTGCCTGGACCCCCCGAGGTCCAGATACGCAGTATTTT. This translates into CAWTPRGPDTQYF.

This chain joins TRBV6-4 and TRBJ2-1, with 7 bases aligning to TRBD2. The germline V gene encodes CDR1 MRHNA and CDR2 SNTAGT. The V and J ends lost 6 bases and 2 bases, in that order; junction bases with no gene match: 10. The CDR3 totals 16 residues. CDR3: CASRPYAGDPYNEQFF. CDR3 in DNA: TGTGCCAGCAGACCCTACGCGGGAGATCCCTACAATGAGCAGTTCTTC.

The CDR3 is CASSFLQGADEQYF. In nucleotides, the CDR3 is TGCGCCAGCAGCTTCTTACAGGGGGCTGACGAGCAGTACTTC. The V gene is TRBV5-1, the J gene TRBJ2-7, with 9 bases lining up with TRBD1. The germline V gene encodes CDR1 SGHRS and CDR2 YFSETQ. The CDR3 consists of 14 residues. V dropped 2 bases and J dropped 5; count of bases not matched to a gene: 5. Drawing the rest from reference TRBV5-1 and TRBJ2-7, the complete variable domain is KAGVTQTPRYLIKTRGQQVTLSCSPISGHRSVSWYQQTPGQGLQFLFEYFSETQRNKGNFPGRFSGRQFSNSRSEMNVSTLELGDSALYLCASSFLQGADEQYFGPGTRLTVT.

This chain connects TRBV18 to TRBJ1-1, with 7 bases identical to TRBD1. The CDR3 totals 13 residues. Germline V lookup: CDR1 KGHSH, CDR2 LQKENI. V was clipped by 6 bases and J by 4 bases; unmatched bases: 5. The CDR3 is CASSPAGGTEAFF. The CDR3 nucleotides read TGTGCCAGCTCTCCCGCAGGGGGCACTGAAGCTTTCTTT.

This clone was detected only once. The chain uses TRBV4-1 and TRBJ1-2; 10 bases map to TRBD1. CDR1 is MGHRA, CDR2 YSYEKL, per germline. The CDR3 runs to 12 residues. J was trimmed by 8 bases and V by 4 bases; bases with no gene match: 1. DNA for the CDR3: TGCGCCAGCAGCCGGGACAGGGGCGGCTACACCTTC. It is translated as CASSRDRGGYTF.

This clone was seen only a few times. CDR3 DNA: TGTGCCAGCAGCTTAGATGGTAGCGGGAGGGACGGCGAGCAGTACTTC. Encoded protein: CASSLDGSGRDGEQYF. The genes are TRBV7-9 and TRBJ2-7; 11 bases align to TRBD2. This CDR3 has 16 amino acids. J lost 6 bases, V lost 1 base, and 8 bases had no gene match. Germline V CDR1 and CDR2: SEHNR, FQNEAQ (reference sequence). The variable domain in full, completed from reference TRBV7-9 and TRBJ2-7, reads DTGVSQNPRHKITKRGQNVTFRCDPISEHNRLYWYRQTLGQGPEFLTYFQNEAQLEKSRLLSDRFSAERPKGSFSTLEIQRTEQGDSAMYLCASSLDGSGRDGEQYFGPGTRLTVT.

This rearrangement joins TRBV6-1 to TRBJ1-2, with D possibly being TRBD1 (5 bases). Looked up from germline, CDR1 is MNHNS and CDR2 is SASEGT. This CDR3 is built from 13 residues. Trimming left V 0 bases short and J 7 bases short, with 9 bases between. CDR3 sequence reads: CASSEAGVGGYTF. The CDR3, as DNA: TGTGCCAGCAGTGAAGCAGGGGTGGGTGGCTACACCTTC.

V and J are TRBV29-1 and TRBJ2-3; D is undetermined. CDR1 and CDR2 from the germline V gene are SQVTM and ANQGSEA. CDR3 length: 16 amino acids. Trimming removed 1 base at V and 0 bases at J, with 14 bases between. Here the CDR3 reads CSVEGHYSTSTDTQYF. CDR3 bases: TGCAGCGTTGAAGGCCATTACTCTACTAGCACAGATACGCAGTATTTT.

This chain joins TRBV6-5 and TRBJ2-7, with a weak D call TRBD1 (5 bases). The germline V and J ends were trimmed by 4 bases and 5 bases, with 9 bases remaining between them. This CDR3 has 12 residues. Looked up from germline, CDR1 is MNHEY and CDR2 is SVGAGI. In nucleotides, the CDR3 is TGTGCCAGCAGTTCGCAGGGCCACGAGCAGTACTTC. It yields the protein CASSSQGHEQYF.

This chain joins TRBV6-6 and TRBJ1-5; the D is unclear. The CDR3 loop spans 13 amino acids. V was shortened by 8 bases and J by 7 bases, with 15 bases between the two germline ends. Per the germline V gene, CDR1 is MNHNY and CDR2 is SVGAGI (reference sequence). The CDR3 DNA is TGTGCCAGCGCTATTGAGGCCGACCAGCCCCAGCATTTT. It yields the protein CASAIEADQPQHF.

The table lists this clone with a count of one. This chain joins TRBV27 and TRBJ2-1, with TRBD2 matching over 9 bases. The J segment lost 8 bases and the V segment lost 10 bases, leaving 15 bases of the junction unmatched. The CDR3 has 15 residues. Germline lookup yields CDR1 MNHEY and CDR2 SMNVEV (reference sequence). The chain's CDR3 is CATSDSGSRVDEQFF. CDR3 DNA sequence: TGTGCCACCTCCGATAGCGGGAGTCGGGTTGATGAGCAGTTCTTC.

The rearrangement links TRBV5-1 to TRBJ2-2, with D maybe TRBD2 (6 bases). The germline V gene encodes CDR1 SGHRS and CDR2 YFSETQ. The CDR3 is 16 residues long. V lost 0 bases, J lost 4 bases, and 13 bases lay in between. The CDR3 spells CASSLAGDWTTGELFF. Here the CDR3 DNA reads TGCGCCAGCAGCTTGGCCGGGGACTGGACCACCGGGGAGCTGTTTTTT.

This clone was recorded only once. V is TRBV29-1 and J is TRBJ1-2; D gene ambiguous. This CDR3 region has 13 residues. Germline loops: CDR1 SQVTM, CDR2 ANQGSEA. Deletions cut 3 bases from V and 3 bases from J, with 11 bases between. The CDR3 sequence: CSVEHGGDYGYTF. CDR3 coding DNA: TGCAGCGTTGAGCATGGAGGAGACTATGGCTACACCTTC.

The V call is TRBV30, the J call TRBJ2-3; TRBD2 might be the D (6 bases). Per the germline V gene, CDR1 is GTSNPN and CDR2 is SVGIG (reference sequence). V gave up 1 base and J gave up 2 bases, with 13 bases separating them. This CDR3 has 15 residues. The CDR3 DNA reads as TGTGCCTGGAGTGGGGGAGGAACACTCACAGATACGCAGTATTTT. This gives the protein CAWSGGGTLTDTQYF.

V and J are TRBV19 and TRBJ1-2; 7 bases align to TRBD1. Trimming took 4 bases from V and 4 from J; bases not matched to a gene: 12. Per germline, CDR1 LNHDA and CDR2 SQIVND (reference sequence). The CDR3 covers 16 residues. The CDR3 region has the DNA TGTGCCAGTAGTAACTCTGGGACAGTGCCTTTCTATGGCTACACCTTC. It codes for CASSNSGTVPFYGYTF.

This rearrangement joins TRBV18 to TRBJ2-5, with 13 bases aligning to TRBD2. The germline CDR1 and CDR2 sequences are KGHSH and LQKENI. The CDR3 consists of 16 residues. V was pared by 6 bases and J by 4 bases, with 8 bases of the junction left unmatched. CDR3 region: CASSRRTSGRSETQYF. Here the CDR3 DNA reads TGTGCCAGCTCTCGGCGGACTAGCGGGAGATCAGAGACCCAGTACTTC. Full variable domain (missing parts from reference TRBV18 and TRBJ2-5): NAGVMQNPRHLVRRRGQEARLRCSPMKGHSHVYWYRQLPEEGLKFMVYLQKENIIDESGMPKERFSAEFPKEGPSILRIQQVVRGDSAAYFCASSRRTSGRSETQYFGPGTRLLVL.

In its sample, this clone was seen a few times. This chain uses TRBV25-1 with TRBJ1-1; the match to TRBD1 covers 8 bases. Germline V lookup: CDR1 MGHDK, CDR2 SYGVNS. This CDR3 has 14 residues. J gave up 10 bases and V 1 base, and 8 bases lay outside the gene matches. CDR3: CASSESALGQAAFF. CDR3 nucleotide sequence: TGTGCCAGCAGTGAATCCGCGCTGGGACAGGCAGCTTTCTTT.

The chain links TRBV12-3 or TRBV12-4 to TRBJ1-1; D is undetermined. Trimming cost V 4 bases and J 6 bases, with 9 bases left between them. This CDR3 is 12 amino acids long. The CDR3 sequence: CASSSMAAEAFF. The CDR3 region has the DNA TGTGCCAGCAGTTCCATGGCCGCTGAAGCTTTCTTT.

The CDR3 loop is CASSFHVGTSGRAVNEQYF. Here the CDR3 DNA reads TGTGCCAGCAGCTTTCATGTAGGGACTAGCGGGAGGGCCGTCAACGAGCAGTACTTC. V and J are TRBV7-2 and TRBJ2-7; 16 bases are a match to TRBD2. The CDR3 is 19 amino acids. J was trimmed by 5 bases and V by 3 bases; bases with no gene match: 13. From germline, CDR1 is SGHTA and CDR2 FQGNSA.

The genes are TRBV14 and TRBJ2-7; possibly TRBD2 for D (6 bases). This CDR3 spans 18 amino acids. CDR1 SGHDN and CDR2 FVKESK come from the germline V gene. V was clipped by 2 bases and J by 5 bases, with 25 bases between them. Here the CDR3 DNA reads TGTGCCAGCAGCCAACCCGAGCCAACGCGGGGTTTTAACCACGAGCAGTACTTC. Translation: CASSQPEPTRGFNHEQYF.

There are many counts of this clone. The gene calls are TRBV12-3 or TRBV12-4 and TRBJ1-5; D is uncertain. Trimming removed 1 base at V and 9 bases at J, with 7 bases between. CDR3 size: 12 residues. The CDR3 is CASSLGRGPQHF. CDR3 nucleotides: TGTGCCAGCAGTTTAGGCCGGGGGCCCCAGCATTTT.

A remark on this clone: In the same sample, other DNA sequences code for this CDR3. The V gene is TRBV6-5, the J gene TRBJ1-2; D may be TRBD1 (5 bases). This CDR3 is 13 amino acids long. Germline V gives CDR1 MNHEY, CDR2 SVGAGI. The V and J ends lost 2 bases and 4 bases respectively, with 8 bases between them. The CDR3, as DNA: TGTGCCAGCAGTTACGGCGGGGGCTATGGCTACACCTTC. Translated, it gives CASSYGGGYGYTF.

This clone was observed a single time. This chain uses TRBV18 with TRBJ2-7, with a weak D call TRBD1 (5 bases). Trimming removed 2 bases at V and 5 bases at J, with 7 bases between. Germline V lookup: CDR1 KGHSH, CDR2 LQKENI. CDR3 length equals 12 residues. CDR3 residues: CASSPGADEQYF. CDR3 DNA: TGTGCCAGCTCACCAGGGGCCGACGAGCAGTACTTC.

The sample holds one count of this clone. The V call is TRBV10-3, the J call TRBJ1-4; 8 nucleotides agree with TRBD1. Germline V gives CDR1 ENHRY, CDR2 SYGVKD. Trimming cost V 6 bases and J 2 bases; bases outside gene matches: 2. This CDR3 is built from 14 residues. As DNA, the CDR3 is TGTGCCATCAGCGCAGGGGGCACTAATGAAAAACTGTTTTTT. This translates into CAISAGGTNEKLFF.

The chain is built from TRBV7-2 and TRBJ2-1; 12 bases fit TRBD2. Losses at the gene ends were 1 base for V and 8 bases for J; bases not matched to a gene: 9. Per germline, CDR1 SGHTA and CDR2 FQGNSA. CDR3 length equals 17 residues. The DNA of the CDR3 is TGTGCCAGCAGCTTAGGAGGCCTAGCGGGAGGGGGCGATGAGCAGTTCTTC. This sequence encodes CASSLGGLAGGGDEQFF.

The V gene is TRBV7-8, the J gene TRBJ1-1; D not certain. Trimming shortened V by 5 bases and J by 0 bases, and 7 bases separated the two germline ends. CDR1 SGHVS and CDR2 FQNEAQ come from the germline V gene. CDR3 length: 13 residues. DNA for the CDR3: TGTGCCAGCAGCCCCAGGATGAACACTGAAGCTTTCTTT. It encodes CASSPRMNTEAFF. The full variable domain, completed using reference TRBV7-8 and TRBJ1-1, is GAGVSQSPRYKVAKRGQDVALRCDPISGHVSLFWYQQALGQGPEFLTYFQNEAQLDKSGLPSDRFFAERPEGSVSTLKIQRTQQEDSAVYLCASSPRMNTEAFFGQGTRLTVV.